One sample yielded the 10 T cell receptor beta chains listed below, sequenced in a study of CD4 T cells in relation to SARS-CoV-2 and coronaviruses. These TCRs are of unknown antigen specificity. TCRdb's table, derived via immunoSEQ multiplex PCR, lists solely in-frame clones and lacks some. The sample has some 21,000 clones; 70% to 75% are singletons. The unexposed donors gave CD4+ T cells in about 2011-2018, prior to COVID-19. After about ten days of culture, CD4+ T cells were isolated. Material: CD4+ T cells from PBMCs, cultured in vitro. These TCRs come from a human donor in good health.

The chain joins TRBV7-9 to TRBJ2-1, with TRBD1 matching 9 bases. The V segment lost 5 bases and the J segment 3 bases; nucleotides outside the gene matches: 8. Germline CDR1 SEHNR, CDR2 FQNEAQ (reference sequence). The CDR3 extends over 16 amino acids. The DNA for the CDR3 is TGTGCCAGCAGCCTACGACAGGGGGTCCACTACAATGAGCAGTTCTTC. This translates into CASSLRQGVHYNEQFF.

CDR3 residues: CASSPPHWGTDTQYF. DNA for the CDR3: TGTGCCAGCAGCCCGCCCCACTGGGGCACAGATACGCAGTATTTT. The chain has TRBV3-1 (or the pseudogene TRBV3-2) and TRBJ2-3, with D hard to call. Trimming stripped 4 bases from V and 1 base from J, with 12 bases between. Germline V gene sequence: CDR1 LGHDT, CDR2 YNNKEL (reference sequence). CDR3 length: 15 residues.

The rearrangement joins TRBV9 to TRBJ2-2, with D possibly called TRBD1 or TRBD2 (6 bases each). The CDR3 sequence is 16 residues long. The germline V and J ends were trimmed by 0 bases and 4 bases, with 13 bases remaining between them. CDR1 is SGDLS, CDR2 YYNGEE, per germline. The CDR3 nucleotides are TGTGCCAGCAGCGTAGCCGGGGGCGCGGGCACCGGGGAGCTGTTTTTT. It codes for CASSVAGGAGTGELFF. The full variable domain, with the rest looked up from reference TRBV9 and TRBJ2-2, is DSGVTQTPKHLITATGQRVTLRCSPRSGDLSVYWYQQSLDQGLQFLIQYYNGEERAKGNILERFSAQQFPDLHSELNLSSLELGDSALYFCASSVAGGAGTGELFFGEGSRLTVL.

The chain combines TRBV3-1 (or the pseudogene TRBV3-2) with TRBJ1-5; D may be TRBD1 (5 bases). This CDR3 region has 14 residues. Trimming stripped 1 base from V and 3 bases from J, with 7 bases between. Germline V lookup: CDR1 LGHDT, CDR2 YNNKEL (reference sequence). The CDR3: CASSQGQINQPQHF. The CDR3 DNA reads TGTGCCAGCAGCCAAGGACAGATCAATCAGCCCCAGCATTTT.

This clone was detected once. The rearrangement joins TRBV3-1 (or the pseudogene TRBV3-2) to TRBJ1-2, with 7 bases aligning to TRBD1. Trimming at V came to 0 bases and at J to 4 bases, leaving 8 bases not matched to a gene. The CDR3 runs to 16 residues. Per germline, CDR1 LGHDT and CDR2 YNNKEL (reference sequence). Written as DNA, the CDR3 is TGTGCCAGCAGCCAAGAAGGGGGCAGGGGAGTCTATGGCTACACCTTC. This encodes CASSQEGGRGVYGYTF.

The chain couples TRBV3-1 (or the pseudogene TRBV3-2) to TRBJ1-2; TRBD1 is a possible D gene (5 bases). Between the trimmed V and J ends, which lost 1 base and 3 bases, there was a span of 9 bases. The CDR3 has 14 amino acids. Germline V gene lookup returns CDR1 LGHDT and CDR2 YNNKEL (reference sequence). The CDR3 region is CASSQGGGYYGYTF. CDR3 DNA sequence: TGTGCCAGCAGCCAAGGGGGGGGTTACTATGGCTACACCTTC.

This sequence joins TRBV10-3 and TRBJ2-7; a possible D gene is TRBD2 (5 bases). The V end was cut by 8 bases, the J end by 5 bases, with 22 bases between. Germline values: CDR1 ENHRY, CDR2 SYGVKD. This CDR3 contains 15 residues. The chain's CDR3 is CAIVKDGNSLHEQYF. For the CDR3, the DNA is TGTGCCATCGTTAAAGACGGGAATTCATTACACGAGCAGTACTTC.

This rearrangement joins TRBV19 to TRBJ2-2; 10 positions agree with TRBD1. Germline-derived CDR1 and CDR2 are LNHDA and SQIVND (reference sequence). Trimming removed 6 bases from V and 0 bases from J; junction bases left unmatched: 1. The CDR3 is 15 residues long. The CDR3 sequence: CASRGQGTNTGELFF. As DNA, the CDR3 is TGTGCCAGTAGGGGACAGGGGACGAACACCGGGGAGCTGTTTTTT.

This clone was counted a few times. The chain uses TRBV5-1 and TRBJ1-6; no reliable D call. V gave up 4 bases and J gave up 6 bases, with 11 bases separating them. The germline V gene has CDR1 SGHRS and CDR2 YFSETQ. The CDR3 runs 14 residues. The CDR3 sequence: CASSLDGANSPLHF. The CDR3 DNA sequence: TGCGCCAGCAGCCTCGATGGCGCTAATTCACCCCTCCACTTT.

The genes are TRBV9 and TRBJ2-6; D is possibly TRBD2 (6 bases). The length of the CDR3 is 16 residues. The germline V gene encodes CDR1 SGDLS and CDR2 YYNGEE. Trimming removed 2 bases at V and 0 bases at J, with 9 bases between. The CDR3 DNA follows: TGTGCCAGCAGCGTTTTCGGGAGCTCTGGGGCCAACGTCCTGACTTTC. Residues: CASSVFGSSGANVLTF.